Following are 13 T cell receptor beta chains from one sample sequenced in a study of read filtering for tumor transcriptome and immune sequencing. Molecular barcoded adaptors covering alpha/delta and beta/gamma chains were used on 400 ng RNA. One entry per CDR3 protein results from TCRdb running MiXCR on the reads. Here the sample spans over 90,000 distinct CDR3 sequences, approximately 21% being singletons. The specimen sequenced was a population of CD138-negative cells sorted from bone marrow. The receptors originated from a donor aged 40 or older with multiple myeloma.

Only a few counts were recorded for this clonotype. A junction end diverges from the germline sequence, so it may reflect a read error. The chain employs TRBV6-5 and TRBJ1-5; D possibly corresponds to TRBD1 (5 bases). This CDR3 has 14 amino acids. Germline loops: CDR1 MNHEY, CDR2 SVGAGI. The CDR3 DNA is TGTGCCAGCAGTTGGGACTATAGCAATCAGCCCCAGCGTTTT. Amino acids: CASSWDYSNQPQRF.

This clonotype was counted between two and nine times. This rearrangement joins TRBV20-1 to TRBJ2-5; unclear D gene. Per germline, CDR1 DFQATT and CDR2 SNEGSKA (reference sequence). V lost 0 bases to trimming and J lost 4 bases, with 12 bases between them. This CDR3 region has 14 residues. Here the CDR3 DNA reads TGCAGTGCTAGAGATTGGCTAGGCGTAGAGACCCAGTACTTC. The encoded protein is CSARDWLGVETQYF.

The chain combines TRBV5-1 with TRBJ2-3; 10 nucleotides match TRBD2. CDR1 is SGHRS, CDR2 YFSETQ, per germline. After removal of 4 bases from V and 4 bases from J, the junction contained 6 bases not matched to a gene. This CDR3 comprises 15 residues. The CDR3 sequence is CASSAGLARADTQYF. In nucleotides, the CDR3 is TGCGCCAGCAGCGCGGGACTAGCGAGAGCAGATACGCAGTATTTT.

In this sample, this clonotype turned up many times. CDR3 in DNA: TGCAGCGTTGAAAACAGGGGGCGAGGTGAAGCTTTCTTT. It translates to CSVENRGRGEAFF. This chain joins TRBV29-1 and TRBJ1-1; TRBD1 agrees at 9 bases. Germline CDR1 and CDR2: SQVTM and ANQGSEA. The V gene end was trimmed by 2 bases and the J gene end by 7 bases; junction bases not matched to a gene: 5. CDR3 length equals 13 residues. The full variable domain, its missing parts supplied by reference TRBV29-1 and TRBJ1-1, is SAVISQKPSRDICQRGTSLTIQCQVDSQVTMMFWYRQQPGQSLTLIATANQGSEATYESGFVIDKFPISRPNLTFSTLTVSNMSPEDSSIYLCSVENRGRGEAFFGQGTRLTVV.

As for this clonotype: A much larger clone is a single base away; this may be a read error. The final CDR3 position lacks the conserved phenylalanine or tryptophan, pointing to a likely read error. The chain links TRBV2 to TRBJ1-1; D is possibly TRBD1 (5 bases). Trimming pared 3 bases from V and 8 bases from J, leaving 16 bases between. Germline V gives CDR1 SNHLY, CDR2 FYNNEI. The CDR3 is 14 amino acids. The CDR3 spells CASSDVFPGTEAFS. DNA of the CDR3: TGTGCCAGCAGTGATGTATTTCCCGGGACCGAAGCTTTCTCT.

This clonotype came up many times. V is TRBV7-8 and J is TRBJ2-2, with a tentative D call TRBD1 (5 bases). V lost 2 bases to trimming and J lost 6 bases, with 13 bases between them. Per the germline V gene, CDR1 is SGHVS and CDR2 is FQNEAQ. This CDR3 has 15 residues. CDR3: CASSLRQFAAGELFF. Written as DNA, the CDR3 is TGTGCCAGCAGCTTACGACAGTTCGCGGCCGGGGAGCTGTTTTTT.

This clonotype appeared a few times. V is TRBV29-1 and J is TRBJ2-3; TRBD1 aligns across 9 bases. Germline V gene data show CDR1 as SQVTM and CDR2 as ANQGSEA. CDR3 length: 13 residues. The J segment lost 1 base and the V segment lost 7 bases, leaving 3 bases of the junction unmatched. This chain's CDR3 is CSARTGGTDTQYF. In DNA, the CDR3 is TGCAGCGCACGGACAGGGGGCACAGATACGCAGTATTTT.

The chain couples TRBV5-1 to TRBJ2-5; D unresolved. The CDR3 runs to 15 residues. V was shortened by 7 bases and J by 0 bases, with 16 bases between the two germline ends. The germline gives CDR1 SGHRS, CDR2 YFSETQ. The CDR3 loop reads CASALGGVNQETQYF. CDR3 bases: TGCGCCAGCGCCCTTGGCGGAGTTAACCAAGAGACCCAGTACTTC.

This clonotype was detected many times. Its ends do not fully match the called genes, so a read error is possible. This chain links TRBV5-1 with TRBJ2-2; a weak D match, TRBD2 (5 bases). The CDR3 length is 15 residues. Per germline, CDR1 SGHRS and CDR2 YFSETQ. The CDR3 reads CASSYTPGNAGELFF. The CDR3 nucleotides are TGCGCCAGCAGCTATACGCCGGGGAACGCCGGGGAGCTGTTTTTT.

In the case of this clonotype: This could be a read error, since a much larger clone is one nucleotide away. This sequence joins TRBV2 and TRBJ2-2; tentatively, D is TRBD2 (5 bases). The CDR3 covers 14 residues. CDR1 is SNHLY and CDR2 is FYNNEI in the germline V gene. CDR3 bases: TGTGTCAGCAGCAGGCTAGCTTCCACCGGGGAGCTGTTTTTT. The encoded protein is CVSSRLASTGELFF.

The chain carries TRBV20-1 and TRBJ2-2, with a possible D match to TRBD1 (5 bases). Per germline, CDR1 DFQATT and CDR2 SNEGSKA (reference sequence). V lost 1 base and J lost 5, with 17 bases in between. The CDR3 extends over 16 amino acids. Written as DNA, the CDR3 is TGCAGTGCTAGAGGGATGGCAGGGCTTGTAACCGGGGAGCTGTTTTTT. It codes for CSARGMAGLVTGELFF.

With regard to this clonotype: A read error may explain this, as a much larger clone is one base away. The chain carries TRBV5-1 and TRBJ2-1, with D maybe TRBD2 (7 bases). The length of the CDR3 is 11 residues. Germline CDR1 is SGHRS and CDR2 is YFSETQ. CDR3 coding DNA: TGCGCCAGCAGAGGGGAGGGGGAGCAGCTCTTC. Protein sequence: CASRGEGEQLF.

The gene calls are TRBV20-1 and TRBJ2-7, with 7 bases aligning to TRBD1. The CDR3 length is 13 residues. V lost 3 bases, J lost 0 bases, and 2 bases stayed unmatched. From germline, CDR1 is DFQATT and CDR2 SNEGSKA (reference sequence). For the CDR3, the DNA is TGCAGTGCTAGCCCAGGGGGCTCCTACGAGCAGTACTTC. Encoded protein: CSASPGGSYEQYF.